The 9 T cell receptor beta chains below were found in one sample sequenced in a study of blood T cell repertoires in COVID-19. Generated by immunoSEQ multiplex PCR, the TCRdb table keeps only in-frame clones and is missing some. Among approximately 200,000 clones listed, approximately 84% were seen once. The sample comprised peripheral blood. Receptor source: a woman aged 25 to 39 who had recovered from COVID-19.

The CDR3 is CASSIQYNEQFF. Written as DNA, the CDR3 is TGCGCCAGCAGCATCCAGTACAATGAGCAGTTCTTC. This chain uses TRBV5-1 with TRBJ2-1; D gene uncertain. This CDR3 contains 12 residues. CDR1 and CDR2 from the germline V gene are SGHRS and YFSETQ. Trimming took off 4 bases at V and 4 bases at J, with 6 bases between the two ends.

The chain joins TRBV19 to TRBJ2-4, with D tentatively TRBD2 (5 bases). Trimming pared 4 bases from V and 8 bases from J, leaving 12 bases between. Germline-derived CDR1 and CDR2 are LNHDA and SQIVND (reference sequence). The CDR3 extends over 13 amino acids. CDR3 region: CASSRETIDIQYF. CDR3 nucleotide sequence: TGTGCCAGTAGTAGGGAGACGATAGACATTCAGTACTTC.

V is TRBV30 and J is TRBJ2-2; D might be TRBD2 (5 bases). The V end was cut by 5 bases, the J end by 6 bases, with 10 bases between. Germline values: CDR1 GTSNPN, CDR2 SVGIG (reference sequence). This CDR3 contains 12 residues. The CDR3 loop is CAWGELAGELFF. The CDR3 region has the DNA TGTGCCTGGGGGGAGCTCGCCGGGGAGCTGTTTTTT.

This clone was counted a few times. The chain has TRBV5-1 and TRBJ2-2; possibly TRBD1 for D (6 bases). The germline V and J ends were trimmed by 4 bases and 5 bases, with 15 bases remaining between them. The CDR3 contains 15 residues. CDR1 and CDR2 from the germline V gene are SGHRS and YFSETQ. The CDR3 nucleotides are TGCGCCAGCAGCCTAGGCCAGGGGTATACCGGGGAGCTGTTTTTT. It is translated as CASSLGQGYTGELFF.

This clone was seen more than once but under ten times. The same CDR3 arises from other DNA sequences in this sample as well. The chain uses TRBV3-1 (or the pseudogene TRBV3-2) and TRBJ2-1, with 10 bases matching TRBD2. Germline lookup yields CDR1 LGHDT and CDR2 YNNKEL (reference sequence). The length of the CDR3 is 15 residues. J lost 7 bases, V lost 1 base, and 4 bases had no gene match. DNA of the CDR3: TGTGCCAGCAGCCAAGGTTTAGCGGGAGGTAATGAGCAGTTCTTC. Its protein product is CASSQGLAGGNEQFF.

The chain recombines TRBV9 with TRBJ2-1; 11 bases fit TRBD2. Unmatched junction bases numbered 5, after V lost 4 bases and J lost 2 bases. CDR1 and CDR2 from the germline V gene are SGDLS and YYNGEE. The CDR3 runs to 16 residues. The CDR3 coding sequence is TGTGCCAGCAGCTTGAGACTAGCGGGACCCTACAATGAGCAGTTCTTC. This sequence encodes CASSLRLAGPYNEQFF.

This chain uses TRBV7-9 with TRBJ2-2; TRBD2 matches at 12 bases. The CDR3 contains 16 residues. Trimming removed 5 bases from V and 6 bases from J; junction bases left unmatched: 7. The V gene's germline CDR1 is SEHNR and CDR2 FQNEAQ (reference sequence). The CDR3 loop is CASSQALAGGAGELFF. CDR3 DNA: TGTGCCAGCAGCCAGGCCCTAGCGGGAGGGGCCGGGGAGCTGTTTTTT.

This clone was seen a single time. The chain uses TRBV30 and TRBJ2-7; D perhaps matches TRBD1 (5 bases). This CDR3 spans 15 amino acids. Per the germline V gene, CDR1 is GTSNPN and CDR2 is SVGIG (reference sequence). Trimming left V 0 bases short and J 0 bases short, with 12 bases between. The CDR3 reads CAWSVGRVTSYEQYF. In DNA, the CDR3 is TGTGCCTGGAGTGTGGGCAGGGTTACCTCCTACGAGCAGTACTTC.

This chain links TRBV9 with TRBJ1-4; D remains unclear. The V end was cut by 3 bases, the J end by 8 bases, with 11 bases between. The CDR3 runs to 13 residues. Germline V gene sequence: CDR1 SGDLS, CDR2 YYNGEE. Written as DNA, the CDR3 is TGTGCCAGCAGCGCATCTACTGCCGAAAAACTGTTTTTT. This translates into CASSASTAEKLFF.